This T cell receptor beta chain was sequenced during a study of shared clonotypes between healthy human individuals. About the research overall: Three men and a couple of women, aged 18 to 49, were donors.

Original data processing: Junction-only sequences produced by ImmunoSEQ had no quality scores, so filtering differed. The method was immunoSEQ multiplex PCR; TCRdb's version includes in-frame clones alone and lacks a portion of them. The V and J calls and clone size come from that table; D and trimming were worked out from the DNA. In the table there are 2 million to 2.5 million clones, approximately 94% of which are singletons. Details on this clone: Its cognate antigen is unknown.

Germline V gene lookup returns CDR1 MNHNY and CDR2 SVGAGI (reference sequence). The CDR3 spans 13 residues. V gave up 6 bases and J gave up 3 bases, with 12 bases separating them. Findings and caveats of the study: Sampling used blood alone; tissue repertoires probably differ. Naive subsets, compared against memory subsets, generally had larger estimated richness values.

This sequence was found in a man aged 18 to 29 in good health. V usage is TRBV6-6 and J usage is TRBJ2-7; D is unclear. Sequencing was done on a sample of naive CD4+ T cells sorted from blood. The subset here: CD45RA+ positively selected. The CDR3 sequence: CASSRGWNYEQYF. CDR3 bases: TGTGCCAGCAGCCGTGGTTGGAACTACGAGCAGTACTTC.